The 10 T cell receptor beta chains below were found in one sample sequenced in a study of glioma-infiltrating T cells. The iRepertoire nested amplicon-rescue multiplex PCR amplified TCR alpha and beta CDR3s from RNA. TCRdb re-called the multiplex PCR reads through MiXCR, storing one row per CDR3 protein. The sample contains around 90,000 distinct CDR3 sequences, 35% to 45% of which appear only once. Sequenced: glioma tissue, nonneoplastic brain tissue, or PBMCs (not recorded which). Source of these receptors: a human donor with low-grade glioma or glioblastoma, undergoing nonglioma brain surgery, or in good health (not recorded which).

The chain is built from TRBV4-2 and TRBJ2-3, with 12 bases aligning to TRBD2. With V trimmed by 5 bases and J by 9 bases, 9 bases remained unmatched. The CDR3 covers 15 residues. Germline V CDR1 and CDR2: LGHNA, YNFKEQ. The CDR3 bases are TGTGCCAGCAGCTGGACTAGCGGGGATGGGAGCACGCAGTATTTT. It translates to CASSWTSGDGSTQYF.

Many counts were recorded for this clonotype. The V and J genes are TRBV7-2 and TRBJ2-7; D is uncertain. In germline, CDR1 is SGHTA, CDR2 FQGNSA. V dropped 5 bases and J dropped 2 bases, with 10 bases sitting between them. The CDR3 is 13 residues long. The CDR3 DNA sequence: TGTGCCAGCAGCCCACGTCGAACCTACGAGCAGTACTTC. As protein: CASSPRRTYEQYF.

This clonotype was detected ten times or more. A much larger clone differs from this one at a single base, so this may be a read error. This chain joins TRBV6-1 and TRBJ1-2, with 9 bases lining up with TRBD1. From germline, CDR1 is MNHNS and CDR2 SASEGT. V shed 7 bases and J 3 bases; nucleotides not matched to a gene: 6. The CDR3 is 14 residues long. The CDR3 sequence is CASNPTGGHYGYTF. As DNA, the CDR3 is TGTGCCAGCAACCCTACAGGGGGCCACTATGGCTACACCTTC.

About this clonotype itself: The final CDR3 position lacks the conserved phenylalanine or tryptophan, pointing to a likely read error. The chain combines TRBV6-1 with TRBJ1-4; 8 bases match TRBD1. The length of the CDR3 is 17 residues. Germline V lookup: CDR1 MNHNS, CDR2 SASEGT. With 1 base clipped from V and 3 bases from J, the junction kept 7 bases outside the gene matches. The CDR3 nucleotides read TGTGCCAGCAGTGAAGAAAAGACAGGGGCACCTAATGAAAAACTGTTTTCT. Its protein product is CASSEEKTGAPNEKLFS.

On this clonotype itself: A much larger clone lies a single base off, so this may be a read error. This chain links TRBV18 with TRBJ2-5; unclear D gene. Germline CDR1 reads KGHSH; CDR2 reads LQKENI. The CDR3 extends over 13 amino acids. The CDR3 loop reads CASPPRTEETQYF. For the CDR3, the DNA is TGTGCCAGCCCACCACGTACAGAAGAGACCCAGTACTTC.

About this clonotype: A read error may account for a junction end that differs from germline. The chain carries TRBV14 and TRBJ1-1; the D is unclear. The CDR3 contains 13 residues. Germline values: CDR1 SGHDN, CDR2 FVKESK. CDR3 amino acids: CASTQASQVGAFF. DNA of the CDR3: TGTGCCAGCACCCAAGCTAGTCAGGTGGGGGCTTTCTTT.

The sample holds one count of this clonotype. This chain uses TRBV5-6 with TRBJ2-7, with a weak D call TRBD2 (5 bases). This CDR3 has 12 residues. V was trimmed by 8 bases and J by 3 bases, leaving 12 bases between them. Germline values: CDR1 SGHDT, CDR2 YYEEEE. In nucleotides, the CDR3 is TGTGCCAGAAGCCTACTAGGCTACGAGCAGTACTTC. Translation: CARSLLGYEQYF.

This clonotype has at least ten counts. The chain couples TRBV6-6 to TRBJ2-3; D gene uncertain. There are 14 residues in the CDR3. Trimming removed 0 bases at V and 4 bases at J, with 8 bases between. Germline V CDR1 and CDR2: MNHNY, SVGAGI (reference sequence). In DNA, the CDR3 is TGTGCCAGCAGTTACTCGTGGGCCGCAGATACGCAGTATTTT. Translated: CASSYSWAADTQYF.

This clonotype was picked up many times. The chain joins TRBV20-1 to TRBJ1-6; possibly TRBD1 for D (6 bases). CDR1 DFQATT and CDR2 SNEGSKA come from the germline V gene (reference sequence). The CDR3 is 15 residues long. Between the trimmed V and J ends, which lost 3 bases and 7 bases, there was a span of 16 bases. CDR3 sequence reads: CSASPPGQMNSPLHF. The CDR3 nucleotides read TGCAGTGCTAGTCCGCCCGGACAGATGAATTCACCCCTCCACTTT.

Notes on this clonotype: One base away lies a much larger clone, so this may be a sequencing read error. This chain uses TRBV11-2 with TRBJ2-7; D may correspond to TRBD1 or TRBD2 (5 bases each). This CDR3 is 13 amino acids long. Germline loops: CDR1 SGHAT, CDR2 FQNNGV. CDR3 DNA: TGTGCCAGAAGCTCGGGGCAACCTGGGGAGCAGTACTTC. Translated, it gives CARSSGQPGEQYF.